Listed here are 31 T cell receptor beta chains from one sample, sequenced in a study of siplizumab effects on memory and regulatory T cells. Assay: immunoSEQ multiplex PCR; the TCRdb copy retains only in-frame clones and omits some. Of around 95,000 clones in the sample, 94% were seen once. Sequences were obtained from non-Treg CD4+ T cells sorted from blood. The receptors shown here come from a human donor in good health.

The chain carries TRBV12-5 and TRBJ1-2; 7 bases match TRBD1. Germline V lookup: CDR1 LGHNT, CDR2 FRNRAP. With 6 bases clipped from V and 4 bases from J, the junction kept 8 bases outside the gene matches. The CDR3 sequence is 14 residues long. The CDR3 loop reads CASGYQGGGYGYTF. The CDR3 nucleotides are TGTGCTAGTGGCTACCAAGGGGGCGGCTATGGCTACACCTTC. Combining the CDR3 with reference TRBV12-5 and TRBJ1-2 gives the whole variable domain DARVTQTPRHKVTEMGQEVTMRCQPILGHNTVFWYRQTMMQGLELLAYFRNRAPLDDSGMPKDRFSAEMPDATLATLKIQPSEPRDSAVYFCASGYQGGGYGYTFGSGTRLTVV.

The chain carries TRBV5-1 and TRBJ1-2; D unresolved. V was pared by 1 base and J by 2 bases, with 12 bases between. The germline CDR1 and CDR2 sequences are SGHRS and YFSETQ. The CDR3 length is 15 residues. As DNA, the CDR3 is TGCGCCAGCAGCTTGAGCGGGGTGGGAAACTATGGCTACACCTTC. This codes for CASSLSGVGNYGYTF.

The chain links TRBV7-9 to TRBJ1-1; D is perhaps TRBD1 (6 bases). V was trimmed by 1 base and J by 1 base, leaving 10 bases between them. Germline lookup yields CDR1 SEHNR and CDR2 FQNEAQ (reference sequence). The CDR3 runs 15 residues. The CDR3 DNA sequence: TGTGCCAGCAGCTTAGTTTCGGACAGGAACACTGAAGCTTTCTTT. It yields the protein CASSLVSDRNTEAFF.

The J gene is TRBJ1-5, the V gene TRBV29-1; unclear D gene. This CDR3 spans 16 amino acids. Germline V gene lookup returns CDR1 SQVTM and CDR2 ANQGSEA. The ends were cut back, 3 bases at V and 5 bases at J, with 20 bases in the middle. In DNA, the CDR3 is TGCAGCGTTGAGGGTTCTCCGGGGAGTGAAGATCAGCCCCAGCATTTT. It translates to CSVEGSPGSEDQPQHF. The full variable domain, with the rest looked up from reference TRBV29-1 and TRBJ1-5, is SAVISQKPSRDICQRGTSLTIQCQVDSQVTMMFWYRQQPGQSLTLIATANQGSEATYESGFVIDKFPISRPNLTFSTLTVSNMSPEDSSIYLCSVEGSPGSEDQPQHFGDGTRLSIL.

Only one count was recorded for this clone. The rearrangement joins TRBV7-6 to TRBJ1-2, with D hard to call. The CDR3 covers 17 residues. From germline, CDR1 is SGHVS and CDR2 FNYEAQ. Trimming cost V 1 base and J 6 bases, with 21 bases left between them. CDR3 nucleotide sequence: TGTGCCAGCAGCTTAGTCGGGCCACGAGATCCCCAAAATGGCTACACCTTC. Translating gives CASSLVGPRDPQNGYTF.

This clone was detected once. The V call is TRBV14, the J call TRBJ1-4, with no clear D. Germline V lookup: CDR1 SGHDN, CDR2 FVKESK. The CDR3 has 13 amino acids. Trimming took 4 bases from V and 8 from J, leaving 11 bases between them. The chain's CDR3 is CASSRQLREKLFF. DNA of the CDR3: TGTGCCAGCAGCCGACAACTCCGGGAAAAACTGTTTTTT.

The chain employs TRBV7-2 and TRBJ2-7; D is unclear. CDR3 length: 12 residues. Germline V gene lookup returns CDR1 SGHTA and CDR2 FQGNSA. V was trimmed by 1 base and J by 4 bases, leaving 5 bases between them. CDR3 in DNA: TGTGCCAGCAGCTTAGTTGGATACGAGCAGTACTTC. As protein: CASSLVGYEQYF.

In its sample, this clone was seen a few times. The rearrangement uses TRBV7-3 and TRBJ1-5; D not certain. Trimming removed 2 bases from V and 5 bases from J, with 7 bases in between. In germline, CDR1 is SGHTA, CDR2 FQGTGA. CDR3 length equals 13 residues. For the CDR3, the DNA is TGTGCCAGCAGCTTAGATCGGGATCAGCCCCAGCATTTT. It specifies CASSLDRDQPQHF.

This clone appeared once. The chain combines TRBV7-2 with TRBJ2-4, with D possibly TRBD1 on 7 matching bases. The V gene lost 6 bases and the J gene lost 4 bases, with 19 bases spanning the gap. Germline-derived CDR1 and CDR2 are SGHTA and FQGNSA. This CDR3 comprises 16 residues. The CDR3 DNA sequence: TGTGCCAGCAGGGAACGGAGGTCAGGGGGGAAAAACATTCAGTACTTC. Amino acids: CASRERRSGGKNIQYF.

This clone was recorded only once. The J gene is TRBJ2-5, the V gene TRBV11-2; maybe TRBD1 (6 bases). Germline assignment: CDR1 SGHAT and CDR2 FQNNGV. This CDR3 is built from 15 residues. Trimming cost V 3 bases and J 5 bases, with 16 bases left between them. The CDR3 coding sequence is TGTGCCAGCAGCTTCCTACAGGGTCCCAGGGAGACCCAGTACTTC. This gives the protein CASSFLQGPRETQYF.

The rearrangement uses TRBV5-1 and TRBJ1-3; weak D call: TRBD1 (6 bases). This CDR3 has 15 amino acids. Germline V gene sequence: CDR1 SGHRS, CDR2 YFSETQ. V dropped 4 bases and J dropped 4 bases, with 15 bases sitting between them. The CDR3 region is CASSRGDGQGNTIYF. The CDR3 nucleotides are TGCGCCAGCAGCAGGGGGGACGGGCAAGGAAACACCATATATTTT.

The chain uses TRBV5-1 and TRBJ2-5; possible D gene TRBD1, 6 bases. The CDR3 runs 13 residues. Germline values: CDR1 SGHRS, CDR2 YFSETQ. V lost 1 base and J 5 bases, leaving 9 bases between the germline ends. The CDR3 DNA is TGCGCCAGCAGCTTGTATCAGGGGGAGACCCAGTACTTC. It encodes CASSLYQGETQYF. Full variable domain (missing parts from reference TRBV5-1 and TRBJ2-5): KAGVTQTPRYLIKTRGQQVTLSCSPISGHRSVSWYQQTPGQGLQFLFEYFSETQRNKGNFPGRFSGRQFSNSRSEMNVSTLELGDSALYLCASSLYQGETQYFGPGTRLLVL.

The rearrangement joins TRBV5-1 to TRBJ2-7; perhaps TRBD1 as D (6 bases). Germline assignment: CDR1 SGHRS and CDR2 YFSETQ. Trimming removed 2 bases at V and 2 bases at J, with 11 bases between. The CDR3 runs 14 residues. The DNA of the CDR3 is TGCGCCAGCAGCTTAGGGGGATTAGCCTACGAGCAGTACTTC. Amino acid sequence: CASSLGGLAYEQYF.

V usage is TRBV2 and J usage is TRBJ2-1; 12 nucleotides line up with TRBD2. This CDR3 is 16 amino acids long. The V segment lost 2 bases and the J segment 8 bases; nucleotides outside the gene matches: 7. Germline-derived CDR1 and CDR2 are SNHLY and FYNNEI. The CDR3, as DNA: TGTGCCAGCAGTGAACTAGCGGGAGGGCCGATGGATGAGCAGTTCTTC. This sequence encodes CASSELAGGPMDEQFF.

The rearrangement uses TRBV30 and TRBJ2-3; TRBD1 is a possible D gene (6 bases). The CDR3 runs to 13 residues. V dropped 3 bases and J dropped 3 bases, with 10 bases sitting between them. The V gene's germline CDR1 is GTSNPN and CDR2 SVGIG (reference sequence). CDR3 DNA: TGTGCCTGGAGCCAACAGGGAACAGATACGCAGTATTTT. Translating it yields CAWSQQGTDTQYF.

J is TRBJ2-2 and V is TRBV6-6; 7 positions agree with TRBD1. V trimming: 6 bases; J trimming: 4 bases; junction bases outside the gene matches: 8. The CDR3 runs 15 residues. The germline gives CDR1 MNHNY, CDR2 SVGAGI (reference sequence). CDR3 in amino acids: CASRIQGLLTGELFF. CDR3 sequence (DNA): TGTGCCAGCAGAATACAGGGGTTACTCACCGGGGAGCTGTTTTTT.

A few counts support this clone. J is TRBJ1-1 and V is TRBV5-1, with D perhaps TRBD1 (5 bases). The V end lost 0 bases, the J end lost 2 bases, and 11 bases lay between the germline ends. The CDR3 runs to 15 residues. From germline, CDR1 is SGHRS and CDR2 YFSETQ. For the CDR3, the DNA is TGCGCCAGCAGCTTGGCCGGGACGGATAACACTGAAGCTTTCTTT. Amino acids: CASSLAGTDNTEAFF. Supplemented by reference TRBV5-1 and TRBJ1-1, the full variable domain reads KAGVTQTPRYLIKTRGQQVTLSCSPISGHRSVSWYQQTPGQGLQFLFEYFSETQRNKGNFPGRFSGRQFSNSRSEMNVSTLELGDSALYLCASSLAGTDNTEAFFGQGTRLTVV.

This rearrangement joins TRBV2 to TRBJ2-7; 8 nucleotides match TRBD2. Germline loops: CDR1 SNHLY, CDR2 FYNNEI. The CDR3 has 14 residues. J was trimmed by 6 bases and V by 6 bases; bases with no gene match: 10. In nucleotides, the CDR3 is TGTGCCAGCAGGCCCGGGACTAGTGGGGGCGAGCAGTACTTC. Amino acid sequence: CASRPGTSGGEQYF.

The rearrangement joins TRBV7-9 to TRBJ1-4, with unresolved D. CDR1 and CDR2 from the germline V gene are SEHNR and FQNEAQ (reference sequence). CDR3 length: 13 amino acids. Deletions cut 3 bases from V and 2 bases from J, with 4 bases between. The CDR3 sequence is CASSLGTNEKLFF. The DNA for the CDR3 is TGTGCCAGCAGCTTGGGGACTAATGAAAAACTGTTTTTT.

This chain links TRBV5-1 with TRBJ2-4; TRBD2 aligns across 7 bases. The CDR3 has 20 residues. V was pared by 4 bases and J by 1 base, with 20 bases of the junction left unmatched. Germline V lookup: CDR1 SGHRS, CDR2 YFSETQ. The chain's CDR3 is CASSPLASGEVLSAKNIQYF. The CDR3 bases are TGCGCCAGCAGCCCCCTTGCTAGCGGAGAGGTCCTTTCTGCCAAAAACATTCAGTACTTC.

The rearrangement joins TRBV27 to TRBJ2-5; 10 bases are a match to TRBD1. With 5 bases clipped from V and 7 bases from J, the junction kept 13 bases outside the gene matches. From germline, CDR1 is MNHEY and CDR2 SMNVEV (reference sequence). The CDR3 is made up of 16 amino acids. DNA of the CDR3: TGTGCCAGCAGTCGAATACGAACGGACAGGGGGGGGACCCAGTACTTC. Its translation is CASSRIRTDRGGTQYF.

CDR3 sequence reads: CASSEDRVGITEAFF. Written as DNA, the CDR3 is TGTGCCAGCAGTGAAGACAGGGTAGGTATCACTGAAGCTTTCTTT. The J gene is TRBJ1-1, the V gene TRBV2, with a weak D call TRBD1 (6 bases). Trimming removed 1 base from V and 4 bases from J, with 13 bases in between. The length of the CDR3 is 15 residues. Germline values: CDR1 SNHLY, CDR2 FYNNEI.

The chain couples TRBV21-1 to TRBJ2-2. TRBV21-1 is a recognized pseudogene. The CDR3 is 16 amino acids. The CDR3 DNA follows: TGTGCCAGCAGGCCGAGGGACGCAACGAACACCGGGGAGCTGTTTTTT. It specifies CASRPRDATNTGELFF.

This chain connects TRBV7-9 to TRBJ2-1; 10 bases align to TRBD2. Germline trimming cut 5 bases from V and 1 base from J; bases unmatched to any gene: 2. The CDR3 contains 15 residues. Per the germline V gene, CDR1 is SEHNR and CDR2 is FQNEAQ (reference sequence). The CDR3 sequence: CASSELAGSYNEQFF. CDR3 DNA sequence: TGTGCCAGCAGCGAACTAGCGGGATCCTACAATGAGCAGTTCTTC.

The chain combines TRBV5-1 with TRBJ2-2; no firm D call. The CDR3 extends over 13 amino acids. CDR1 is SGHRS and CDR2 is YFSETQ in the germline V gene. The ends were cut back, 4 bases at V and 3 bases at J, with 7 bases in the middle. CDR3: CASSPTYTGELFF. CDR3 coding DNA: TGCGCCAGCAGCCCAACTTACACCGGGGAGCTGTTTTTT.

The V call is TRBV6-1, the J call TRBJ1-3; D ambiguous. Germline-derived CDR1 and CDR2 are MNHNS and SASEGT. Trimming shortened V by 11 bases and J by 4 bases, and 15 bases separated the two germline ends. The CDR3 consists of 13 residues. The CDR3 is CASRRETGNTIYF. The CDR3 DNA sequence: TGTGCCTCCCGGAGGGAAACGGGAAACACCATATATTTT.

The rearrangement links TRBV6-4 to TRBJ2-3, with D possibly matching TRBD2 (6 bases). Trimming shortened V by 0 bases and J by 2 bases, and 9 bases separated the two germline ends. From germline, CDR1 is MRHNA and CDR2 SNTAGT. The CDR3 spans 15 residues. The CDR3 protein is CASSDSSGPTDTQYF. The CDR3, as DNA: TGTGCCAGCAGTGACTCGAGCGGGCCCACAGATACGCAGTATTTT.

The V call is TRBV4-2, the J call TRBJ2-1, with TRBD2 matching 9 bases. Germline CDR1 LGHNA, CDR2 YNFKEQ. This CDR3 spans 16 amino acids. V lost 0 bases, J lost 7 bases, and 7 bases stayed unmatched. The CDR3 DNA reads as TGTGCCAGCAGCCAAGATACTGCGGGAGGGCGGAATGAGCAGTTCTTC. Protein sequence: CASSQDTAGGRNEQFF.

As DNA, the CDR3 is TGTGCCAGTAGTACGCAGGGACAGCCAACCTACGAGCAGTACTTC. It translates to CASSTQGQPTYEQYF. This chain links TRBV19 with TRBJ2-7; TRBD1 matches at 7 bases. Germline V gives CDR1 LNHDA, CDR2 SQIVND (reference sequence). The CDR3 contains 15 residues. V dropped 4 bases and J dropped 2; count of bases not matched to a gene: 8.

The chain has TRBV29-1 and TRBJ2-6; D remains unclear. The CDR3 length is 14 residues. Germline V CDR1 and CDR2: SQVTM, ANQGSEA. Trimming removed 7 bases at V and 1 base at J, with 11 bases between. The CDR3 coding sequence is TGCAGCGCCCCGGGTGGGTCTGGGGCCAACGTCCTGACTTTC. This codes for CSAPGGSGANVLTF.

The genes are TRBV30 and TRBJ1-5; a weak D match, TRBD1 (5 bases). The germline gives CDR1 GTSNPN, CDR2 SVGIG (reference sequence). Trimming stripped 4 bases from V and 9 bases from J, with 16 bases between. This CDR3 has 13 residues. CDR3 sequence (DNA): TGTGCCTGGACCGGGGGAGGGAGCGCGCCCCAGCATTTT. As protein: CAWTGGGSAPQHF.